Listed here are 20 T cell receptor beta chains from one sample, sequenced in a study of blood T cell repertoires in COVID-19. The data were produced by immunoSEQ multiplex PCR, yet TCRdb's version contains in-frame clones alone and is incomplete. The table lists about 210,000 clones, roughly 94% of them singletons, with approximately 1.2% in the top ten. The sample comprised peripheral blood. The receptors shown here come from a man between 25 and 39 years old with acute or convalescent COVID-19.

V is TRBV5-1 and J is TRBJ1-1; no clear D. This CDR3 has 17 amino acids. From germline, CDR1 is SGHRS and CDR2 YFSETQ. V was clipped by 1 base and J by 4 bases, with 20 bases between them. Written as DNA, the CDR3 is TGCGCCAGCAGCTTGTACCCGCCGTCGCAGGCGACCACTGAAGCTTTCTTT. It yields the protein CASSLYPPSQATTEAFF.

The chain carries TRBV18 and TRBJ1-2; D gene uncertain. The germline V gene has CDR1 KGHSH and CDR2 LQKENI. This CDR3 spans 15 amino acids. Trimming stripped 2 bases from V and 7 bases from J, with 17 bases between. Here the CDR3 reads CASSPMTNRNGGYTF. As DNA, the CDR3 is TGTGCCAGCTCACCAATGACAAATCGGAACGGTGGCTACACCTTC.

The V and J genes are TRBV28 and TRBJ2-1; 7 nucleotides align to TRBD2. CDR1 is MDHEN, CDR2 SYDVKM, per germline. The CDR3 is 17 amino acids. With 7 bases clipped from V and 8 bases from J, the junction kept 20 bases outside the gene matches. CDR3 loop: CASIPRLAGNVRHEQFF. The CDR3 DNA reads as TGTGCCAGCATCCCGCGACTAGCCGGGAATGTTCGGCATGAGCAGTTCTTC.

The chain carries TRBV7-3 and TRBJ2-1, with a weak D call TRBD2 (5 bases). Germline CDR1 is SGHTA and CDR2 is FQGTGA. Between the trimmed V and J ends, which lost 1 base and 9 bases, there was a span of 16 bases. The CDR3 is made up of 15 amino acids. CDR3 in amino acids: CASSLMADWLSEQFF. The CDR3 nucleotides are TGTGCCAGCAGCTTAATGGCGGACTGGCTGAGTGAGCAGTTCTTC. The full variable domain, its missing parts supplied by reference TRBV7-3 and TRBJ2-1, is GAGVSQTPSNKVTEKGKYVELRCDPISGHTALYWYRQSLGQGPEFLIYFQGTGAADDSGLPNDRFFAVRPEGSVSTLKIQRTERGDSAVYLCASSLMADWLSEQFFGPGTRLTVL.

This clone was detected a few times. The chain uses TRBV18 and TRBJ1-5; no reliable D call. In germline, CDR1 is KGHSH, CDR2 LQKENI. This CDR3 has 14 residues. The V and J ends lost 3 bases and 3 bases respectively, with 9 bases between them. The CDR3 coding sequence is TGTGCCAGCTCACCTGGGCAGGTCAATCAGCCCCAGCATTTT. It codes for CASSPGQVNQPQHF.

The chain couples TRBV30 to TRBJ2-7; TRBD1 agrees at 11 bases. CDR3 size: 12 residues. J lost 3 bases, V lost 5 bases, and 0 bases had no gene match. The germline CDR1 and CDR2 sequences are GTSNPN and SVGIG (reference sequence). CDR3 nucleotides: TGTGCCTGGGGGACAGGGGGCTACGAGCAGTACTTC. Its translation: CAWGTGGYEQYF. The complete variable domain, with remaining parts taken from reference TRBV30 and TRBJ2-7, reads SQTIHQWPATLVQPVGSPLSLECTVEGTSNPNLYWYRQAAGRGLQLLFYSVGIGQISSEVPQNLSASRPQDRQFILSSKKLLLSDSGFYLCAWGTGGYEQYFGPGTRLTVT.

Ten or more counts support this clone. This chain uses TRBV5-1 with TRBJ2-1; 10 nucleotides agree with TRBD2. Germline lookup yields CDR1 SGHRS and CDR2 YFSETQ. This CDR3 is built from 18 residues. V lost 7 bases to trimming and J lost 6 bases; unmatched junction nucleotides: 19. CDR3 protein: CASGSLGLAGDFGNEQFF. CDR3 bases: TGCGCCAGCGGTAGTTTGGGGCTAGCGGGAGATTTTGGCAATGAGCAGTTCTTC.

The chain carries TRBV7-2 and TRBJ2-7; tentatively, D is TRBD2 (6 bases). Germline CDR1 reads SGHTA; CDR2 reads FQGNSA. The CDR3 totals 15 residues. V was shortened by 4 bases and J by 7 bases, with 20 bases between the two germline ends. The CDR3 bases are TGTGCCAGCAGCTCACGATTCAGACTAGTTGGGGAGCAGTACTTC. Amino acid sequence: CASSSRFRLVGEQYF.

This clone has at least ten counts. The rearrangement uses TRBV5-6 and TRBJ2-7; TRBD2 agrees at 8 bases. Unmatched junction bases numbered 10, after V lost 4 bases and J lost 4 bases. CDR3 length: 15 residues. The germline V gene has CDR1 SGHDT and CDR2 YYEEEE. The CDR3: CASSPVTGTSYEQYF. Written as DNA, the CDR3 is TGTGCCAGCAGCCCGGTGACCGGGACTAGTTACGAGCAGTACTTC.

The gene calls are TRBV19 and TRBJ2-2; 11 bases match TRBD2. J was trimmed by 6 bases and V by 4 bases; bases with no gene match: 13. This CDR3 is built from 18 residues. Per the germline V gene, CDR1 is LNHDA and CDR2 is SQIVND (reference sequence). CDR3 sequence (DNA): TGTGCCAGTAGTAGGCTGGGACTAGCGGACAGGGGAGCCGGGGAGCTGTTTTTT. Amino acid sequence: CASSRLGLADRGAGELFF. Looking up the rest from reference TRBV19 and TRBJ2-2 gives the full variable domain: DGGITQSPKYLFRKEGQNVTLSCEQNLNHDAMYWYRQDPGQGLRLIYYSQIVNDFQKGDIAEGYSVSREKKESFPLTVTSAQKNPTAFYLCASSRLGLADRGAGELFFGEGSRLTVL.

V usage is TRBV4-1 and J usage is TRBJ2-2, with D perhaps TRBD2 (5 bases). The V and J ends lost 4 bases and 6 bases respectively, with 15 bases between them. This CDR3 region has 15 residues. The germline V gene has CDR1 MGHRA and CDR2 YSYEKL. CDR3 residues: CASSPSSLAPGELFF. The CDR3 DNA sequence: TGCGCCAGCAGCCCGAGCTCGCTAGCTCCCGGGGAGCTGTTTTTT.

The CDR3 loop is CASSSVEGDEQYF. CDR3 DNA: TGTGCCAGCAGCTCGGTGGAGGGAGACGAGCAGTACTTC. The genes are TRBV7-9 and TRBJ2-7, with D possibly matching TRBD2 (6 bases). Germline CDR1 and CDR2: SEHNR and FQNEAQ (reference sequence). V was clipped by 4 bases and J by 5 bases, with 12 bases between them. CDR3 length: 13 amino acids.

The V gene is TRBV7-9, the J gene TRBJ1-3; D is possibly TRBD1 (5 bases). The length of the CDR3 is 15 residues. Germline loops: CDR1 SEHNR, CDR2 FQNEAQ (reference sequence). V was trimmed by 6 bases and J by 0 bases, leaving 12 bases between them. CDR3 in DNA: TGTGCCAGCAGTTCTGACAGAAGCTCTGGAAACACCATATATTTT. Encoded protein: CASSSDRSSGNTIYF.

The chain couples TRBV7-9 to TRBJ1-3; no definite D call. Germline lookup yields CDR1 SEHNR and CDR2 FQNEAQ (reference sequence). This CDR3 has 16 residues. V was pared by 4 bases and J by 2 bases, with 15 bases between. In nucleotides, the CDR3 is TGTGCCAGCAGCTCCCGACTGACGGATCCTGGAAACACCATATATTTT. Translated, it gives CASSSRLTDPGNTIYF.

This clone was seen a single time. This chain connects TRBV28 to TRBJ2-2; TRBD1 might be the D (7 bases). V lost 5 bases to trimming and J lost 10 bases, with 20 bases between them. Germline V gene lookup returns CDR1 MDHEN and CDR2 SYDVKM. The length of the CDR3 is 15 residues. This CDR3 reads CASSPRTGLYEELFF. Written as DNA, the CDR3 is TGTGCCAGCAGTCCCCGGACAGGACTATACGAGGAGCTGTTTTTT.

This clone turned up a few times. The rearrangement joins TRBV19 to TRBJ1-1; 7 bases fit TRBD1. Germline CDR1 reads LNHDA; CDR2 reads SQIVND (reference sequence). The junction had 13 bases not matched to a gene; V was cut back by 10 bases and J by 5 bases. The CDR3 contains 14 residues. The CDR3 region has the DNA TGTGCCACCACCACAGACAGGGCAAGAACTGAAGCTTTCTTT. This encodes CATTTDRARTEAFF.

The chain joins TRBV15 to TRBJ2-1; TRBD1 matches 7 bases. The junction had 13 bases not matched to a gene; V was cut back by 7 bases and J by 1 base. This CDR3 spans 17 amino acids. In germline, CDR1 is LNHNV, CDR2 YYDKDF (reference sequence). The CDR3 reads CATTTGPGTVSYNEQFF. For the CDR3, the DNA is TGTGCCACCACCACGGGTCCCGGGACAGTTTCCTACAATGAGCAGTTCTTC.

The J gene is TRBJ2-7, the V gene TRBV6-5; 9 nucleotides match TRBD2. CDR3 size: 12 residues. Germline CDR1 MNHEY, CDR2 SVGAGI. Unmatched junction bases numbered 3, after V lost 6 bases and J lost 6 bases. The CDR3 DNA reads as TGTGCCAGCAGCGGACTAGCGCTCGAGCAGTACTTC. This gives the protein CASSGLALEQYF.

V and J are TRBV24-1 and TRBJ2-3; tentative D call: TRBD2 (5 bases). CDR1 and CDR2 from the germline V gene are KGHDR and SFDVKD. This CDR3 is built from 16 residues. V lost 3 bases and J 3 bases, leaving 15 bases between the germline ends. CDR3 sequence (DNA): TGTGCCACCAGTGATCTGCACCCCGGGGATACAGATACGCAGTATTTT. It codes for CATSDLHPGDTDTQYF.

This clone was seen only once. The V and J genes are TRBV24-1 and TRBJ2-3, with TRBD2 matching over 11 bases. V lost 3 bases and J lost 5; bases outside the gene matches: 6. The CDR3 runs 16 residues. Germline values: CDR1 KGHDR, CDR2 SFDVKD. This CDR3 reads CATSDPTSGVGDTQYF. The CDR3 DNA reads TGTGCCACCAGTGATCCGACTAGCGGGGTGGGAGATACGCAGTATTTT.